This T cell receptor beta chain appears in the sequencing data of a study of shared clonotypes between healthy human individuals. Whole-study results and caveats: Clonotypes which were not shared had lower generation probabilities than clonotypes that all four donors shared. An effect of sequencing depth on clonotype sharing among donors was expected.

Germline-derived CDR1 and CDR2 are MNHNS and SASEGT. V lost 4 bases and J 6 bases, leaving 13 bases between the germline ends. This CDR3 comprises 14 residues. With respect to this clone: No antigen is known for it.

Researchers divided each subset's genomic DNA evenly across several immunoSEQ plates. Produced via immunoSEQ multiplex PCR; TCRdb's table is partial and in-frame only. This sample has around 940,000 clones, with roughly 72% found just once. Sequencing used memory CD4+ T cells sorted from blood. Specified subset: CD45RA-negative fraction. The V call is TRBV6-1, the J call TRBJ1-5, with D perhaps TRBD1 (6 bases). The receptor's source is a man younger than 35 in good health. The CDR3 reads CASSARRGAQPQHF. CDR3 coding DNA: TGTGCCAGCAGTGCACGGAGGGGGGCTCAGCCCCAGCATTTT.